This T cell receptor (beta chain) was observed in a study of cytomegalovirus exposure and HLA in healthy donors. Study-wide findings and caveats: CMV serostatus alone was available as immune exposure information.

For this clone: Its specificity is unknown.

CDR3 size: 18 residues. Trimming left V 4 bases short and J 1 base short, with 22 bases between. 13 Jbeta primers and 60 Vbeta primers were used for the PCR. Repertoires were generated with immunoSEQ multiplex PCR, while TCRdb's copy carries only in-frame clones and drops some. The table records around 150,000 clones, approximately 73% of them present only once. Sequencing input: PBMCs. The genes are TRBV23-1 and TRBJ1-1, with D perhaps TRBD1 (5 bases). TRBV23-1 is an ORF; its function is uncertain. This clonotype was obtained from a man in his forties or fifties in good health and CMV-seronegative. This CDR3 is CASSRLALPGQSNTEAFF. CDR3 DNA: TGCGCCAGCAGTCGCCTTGCCCTACCAGGACAATCGAACACTGAAGCTTTCTTT.